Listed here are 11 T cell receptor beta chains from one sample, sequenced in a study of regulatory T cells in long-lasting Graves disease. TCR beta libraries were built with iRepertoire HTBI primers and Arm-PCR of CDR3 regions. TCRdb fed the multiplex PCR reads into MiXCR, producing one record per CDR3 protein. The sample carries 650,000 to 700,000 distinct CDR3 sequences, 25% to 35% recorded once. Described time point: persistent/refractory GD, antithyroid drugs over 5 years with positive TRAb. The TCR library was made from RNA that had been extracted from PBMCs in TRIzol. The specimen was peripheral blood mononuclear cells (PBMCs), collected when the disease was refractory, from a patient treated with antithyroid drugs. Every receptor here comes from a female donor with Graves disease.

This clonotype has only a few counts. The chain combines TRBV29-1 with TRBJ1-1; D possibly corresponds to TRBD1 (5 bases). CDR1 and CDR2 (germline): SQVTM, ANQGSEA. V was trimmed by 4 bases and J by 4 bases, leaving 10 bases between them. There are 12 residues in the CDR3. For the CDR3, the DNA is TGCAGCGTTGGTCCGGGGGTCACTGAAGCTTTCTTT. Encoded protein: CSVGPGVTEAFF.

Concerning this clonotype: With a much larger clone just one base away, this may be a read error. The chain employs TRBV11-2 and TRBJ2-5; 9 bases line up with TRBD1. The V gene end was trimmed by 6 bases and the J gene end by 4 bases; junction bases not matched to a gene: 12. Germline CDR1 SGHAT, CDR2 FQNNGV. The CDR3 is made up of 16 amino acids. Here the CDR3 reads CASRQTGTGQGETQYF. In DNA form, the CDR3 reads TGTGCCAGCAGGCAAACTGGGACAGGGCAGGGAGAGACCCAGTACTTC.

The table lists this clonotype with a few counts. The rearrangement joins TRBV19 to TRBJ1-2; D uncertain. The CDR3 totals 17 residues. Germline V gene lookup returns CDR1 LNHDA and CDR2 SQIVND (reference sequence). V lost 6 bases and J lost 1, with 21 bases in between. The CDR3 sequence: CASRSEAGTLINYGYTF. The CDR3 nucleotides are TGTGCCAGTAGATCAGAGGCAGGCACTCTTATTAACTATGGCTACACCTTC.

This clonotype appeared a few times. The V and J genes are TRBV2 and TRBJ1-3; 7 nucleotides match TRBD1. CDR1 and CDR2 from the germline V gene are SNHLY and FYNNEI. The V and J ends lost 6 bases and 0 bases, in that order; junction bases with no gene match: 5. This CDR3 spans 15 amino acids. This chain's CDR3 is CASRGDSYSGNTIYF. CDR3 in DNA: TGTGCCAGCAGGGGGGACAGTTACTCTGGAAACACCATATATTTT.

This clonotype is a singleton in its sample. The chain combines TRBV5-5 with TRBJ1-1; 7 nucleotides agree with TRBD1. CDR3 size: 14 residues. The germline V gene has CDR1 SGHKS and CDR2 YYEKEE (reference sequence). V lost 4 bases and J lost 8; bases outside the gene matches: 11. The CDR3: CASSPPGQTKEAFF. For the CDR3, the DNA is TGTGCCAGCAGCCCCCCGGGACAGACAAAAGAAGCTTTCTTT.

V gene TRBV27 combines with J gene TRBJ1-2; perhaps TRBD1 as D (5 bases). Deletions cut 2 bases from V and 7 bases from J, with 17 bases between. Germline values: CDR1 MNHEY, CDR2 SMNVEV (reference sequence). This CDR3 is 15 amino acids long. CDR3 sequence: CASSLLGTEDGGYTF. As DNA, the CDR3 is TGTGCCAGCAGTTTACTCGGGACGGAAGACGGTGGCTACACCTTC.

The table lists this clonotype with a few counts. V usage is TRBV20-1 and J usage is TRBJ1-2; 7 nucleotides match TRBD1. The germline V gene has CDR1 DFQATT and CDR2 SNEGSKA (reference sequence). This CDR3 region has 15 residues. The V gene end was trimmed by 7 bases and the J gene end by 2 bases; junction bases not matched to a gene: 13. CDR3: CSGGSPTGQNYGYTF. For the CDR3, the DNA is TGCAGTGGGGGCAGTCCGACGGGACAGAACTATGGCTACACCTTC.

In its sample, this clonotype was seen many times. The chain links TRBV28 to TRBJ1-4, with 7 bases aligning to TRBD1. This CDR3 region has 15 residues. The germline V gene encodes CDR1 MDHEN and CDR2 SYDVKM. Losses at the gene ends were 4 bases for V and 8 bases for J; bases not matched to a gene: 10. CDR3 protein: CASSSTGTAPEKLFF. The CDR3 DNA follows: TGTGCCAGCAGTTCAACCGGGACAGCGCCGGAAAAACTGTTTTTT.

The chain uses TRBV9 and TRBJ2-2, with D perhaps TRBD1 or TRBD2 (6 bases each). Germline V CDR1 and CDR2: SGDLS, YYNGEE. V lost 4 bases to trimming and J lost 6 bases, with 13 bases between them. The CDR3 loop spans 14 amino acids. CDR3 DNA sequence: TGTGCCAGCAGCCCCGGGGGCAGGGCCGGGGAGCTGTTTTTT. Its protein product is CASSPGGRAGELFF.

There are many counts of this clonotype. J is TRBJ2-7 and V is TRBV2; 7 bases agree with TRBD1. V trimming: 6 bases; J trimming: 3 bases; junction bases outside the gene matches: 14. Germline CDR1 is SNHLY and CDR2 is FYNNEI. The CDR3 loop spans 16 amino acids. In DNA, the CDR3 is TGTGCCAGCAGCTACAACAGGGGATCCTACAGCTACGAGCAGTACTTC. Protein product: CASSYNRGSYSYEQYF.

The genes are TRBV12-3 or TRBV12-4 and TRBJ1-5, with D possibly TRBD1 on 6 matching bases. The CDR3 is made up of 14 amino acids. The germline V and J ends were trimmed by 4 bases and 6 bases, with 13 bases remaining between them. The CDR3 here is CASSYGRGAQPQHF. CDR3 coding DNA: TGTGCCAGCAGTTATGGCCGGGGGGCTCAGCCCCAGCATTTT.